These 30 T cell receptor beta chains came from one sample sequenced in a study of CD8+CD57+ T cells in acquired aplastic anemia. Sequencing was done on patients that had shown CD8+CD57+ cell expansion by flow cytometry. For CDR3 and TCR beta VDJ profiling, genomic DNA was the template used. MiXCR, applied by TCRdb to the reads, yields one record per CDR3 protein. The table records 150,000 to 200,000 distinct CDR3 sequences, less than 50% of them present only once. The sequencing input was sorted CD4+, CD8+, or CD8+CD57+ T cells (not recorded which) from PBMCs. The receptors were gathered from a human donor with aplastic anemia.

This CDR3 reads CSASSVVVGGSAMGTGELFF. Written as DNA, the CDR3 is TGCAGTGCCAGCAGCGTAGTGGTCGGGGGCTCGGCCATGGGCACCGGGGAGCTGTTTTTT. This chain uses TRBV20-1 with TRBJ2-2; D possibly matches TRBD1 or TRBD2 (6 bases each). The germline V and J ends were trimmed by 6 bases and 4 bases, with 33 bases remaining between them. This CDR3 contains 20 residues. Germline-derived CDR1 and CDR2 are DFQATT and SNEGSKA (reference sequence).

The rearrangement joins TRBV7-9 to TRBJ2-2; D not resolved. The germline CDR1 and CDR2 sequences are SEHNR and FQNEAQ (reference sequence). V lost 2 bases and J lost 5, with 12 bases in between. This CDR3 spans 15 amino acids. CDR3 DNA: TGTGCCAGCAGCTTATTGCTTAGCCCGACCGGGGAGCTGTTTTTT. The encoded protein is CASSLLLSPTGELFF.

This clonotype was recorded many times. This chain connects TRBV7-2 to TRBJ2-2; D unresolved. Deletions cut 2 bases from V and 6 bases from J, with 7 bases between. The CDR3 loop spans 13 amino acids. Looked up from germline, CDR1 is SGHTA and CDR2 is FQGNSA. DNA for the CDR3: TGTGCCAGCAGCTTAAGAGGTCCCGGGGAGCTGTTTTTT. The encoded protein is CASSLRGPGELFF. Full variable domain (outside the CDR3, taken from reference TRBV7-2 and TRBJ2-2): GAGVSQSPSNKVTEKGKDVELRCDPISGHTALYWYRQSLGQGLEFLIYFQGNSAPDKSGLPSDRFSAERTGGSVSTLTIQRTQQEDSAVYLCASSLRGPGELFFGEGSRLTVL.

J is TRBJ2-3 and V is TRBV2; TRBD1 agrees at 7 bases. This CDR3 has 14 amino acids. The J segment lost 0 bases and the V segment lost 9 bases, leaving 6 bases of the junction unmatched. Germline loops: CDR1 SNHLY, CDR2 FYNNEI. The CDR3 nucleotides are TGTGCCAGATGGACAGGCGTTAGCACAGATACGCAGTATTTT. Encoded protein: CARWTGVSTDTQYF.

The V call is TRBV11-1, the J call TRBJ2-7; TRBD2 agrees at 7 bases. V gave up 5 bases and J gave up 6 bases; unmatched junction bases: 10. From germline, CDR1 is SGHAT and CDR2 FQDESV (reference sequence). This CDR3 is built from 14 residues. CDR3 sequence reads: CASSQDGGGSEQYF. CDR3 in DNA: TGTGCCAGCAGCCAAGATGGGGGGGGATCCGAGCAGTACTTC.

The genes are TRBV24-1 and TRBJ2-1, with D perhaps matching TRBD2 (6 bases). The CDR3 length is 12 residues. Germline CDR1 KGHDR, CDR2 SFDVKD. V lost 10 bases to trimming and J lost 5 bases, with 11 bases between them. The DNA of the CDR3 is TGTGCCACGCGGGATGTGGACAATGAGCAGTTCTTC. It codes for CATRDVDNEQFF.

V and J are TRBV29-1 and TRBJ1-6; D gene unclear. Germline CDR1 SQVTM, CDR2 ANQGSEA. This CDR3 contains 13 residues. The ends were cut back, 6 bases at V and 4 bases at J, with 10 bases in the middle. As DNA, the CDR3 is TGCAGCGTCCTTGACGGGTATAATTCACCCCTCCACTTT. Its translation is CSVLDGYNSPLHF. Full variable domain (rest looked up from reference TRBV29-1 and TRBJ1-6): SAVISQKPSRDICQRGTSLTIQCQVDSQVTMMFWYRQQPGQSLTLIATANQGSEATYESGFVIDKFPISRPNLTFSTLTVSNMSPEDSSIYLCSVLDGYNSPLHFGNGTRLTVT.

Details on this clonotype: The junction does not match germline at one end; this may be a read error. This rearrangement joins TRBV5-1 to TRBJ1-1; TRBD1 might be the D (5 bases). The germline CDR1 and CDR2 sequences are SGHRS and YFSETQ. The length of the CDR3 is 14 residues. CDR3 sequence: CASRCQGLNTEAFF. The CDR3 DNA sequence: TGTGCCAGCAGGTGTCAGGGATTGAACACTGAAGCTTTCTTT.

This clonotype has ten or more counts. The CDR3, as DNA: TGTGCCAGTAGCGGGGACGGGGGGCTTCTGAGAAAACTGTTTTTT. Protein: CASSGDGGLLRKLFF. The chain couples TRBV19 to TRBJ1-4, with TRBD1 as a possible D gene (6 bases). V was trimmed by 6 bases and J by 10 bases, leaving 21 bases between them. The CDR3 is 15 amino acids. From germline, CDR1 is LNHDA and CDR2 SQIVND (reference sequence).

J is TRBJ2-7 and V is TRBV19; D may match TRBD1 or TRBD2 (5 bases each). CDR1 and CDR2 (germline): LNHDA, SQIVND (reference sequence). The CDR3 spans 15 residues. V lost 5 bases and J lost 1, with 15 bases in between. The CDR3 sequence: CASSPSGTGSYEQYF. Written as DNA, the CDR3 is TGTGCCAGTAGTCCATCCGGGACGGGGTCCTACGAGCAGTACTTC.

This clonotype has a count of ten or more. The chain couples TRBV9 to TRBJ1-1, with D unclear. Germline loops: CDR1 SGDLS, CDR2 YYNGEE. The CDR3 spans 13 residues. The ends were cut back, 0 bases at V and 7 bases at J, with 10 bases in the middle. The CDR3 coding sequence is TGTGCCAGCAGCGTAGCGGTTGTAAGTGAAGCTTTCTTT. As protein: CASSVAVVSEAFF.

The CDR3, as DNA: TGTGCCAGCAGTCATTTGGGGGCTTCTGAAGCTTTCTTT. Translating gives CASSHLGASEAFF. V usage is TRBV2 and J usage is TRBJ1-1; perhaps TRBD1 as D (6 bases). Trimming pared 5 bases from V and 6 bases from J, leaving 13 bases between. Germline assignment: CDR1 SNHLY and CDR2 FYNNEI. This CDR3 has 13 residues.

With respect to this clonotype: One end of the junction does not line up with germline, which may come from a read error. The chain employs TRBV13 and TRBJ1-1, with 8 bases fitting TRBD1. The CDR3 is 13 residues long. Germline-derived CDR1 and CDR2 are PRHDT and FYEKMQ (reference sequence). CDR3 nucleotides: TGTACCAGCAGTTTGGACAGGGACACCGAAGCTTTCTTT. Its protein product is CTSSLDRDTEAFF. The variable domain in full, completed from reference TRBV13 and TRBJ1-1, reads AAGVIQSPRHLIKEKRETATLKCYPIPRHDTVYWYQQGPGQDPQFLISFYEKMQSDKGSIPDRFSAQQFSDYHSELNMSSLELGDSALYFCTSSLDRDTEAFFGQGTRLTVV.

This clonotype was seen only once. At one end, the junction sequence differs from germline, possibly due to a read error. The chain has TRBV15 and TRBJ2-7, with 9 bases identical to TRBD2. There are 13 residues in the CDR3. Germline CDR1 reads LNHNV; CDR2 reads YYDKDF (reference sequence). CDR3 coding DNA: TGTGCCACCAGGAAGCGGGGGGCCTACGGGCAGTACTTC. This gives the protein CATRKRGAYGQYF.

This clonotype was seen repeatedly, ten times or more. The chain carries TRBV13 and TRBJ2-7; D remains ambiguous. The CDR3 length is 13 residues. Germline assignment: CDR1 PRHDT and CDR2 FYEKMQ (reference sequence). Deletions cut 1 base from V and 5 bases from J, with 9 bases between. The CDR3 nucleotides read TGTGCCAGCAGCTTAGCGGGTTCTCACGAGCAGTACTTC. Its protein is CASSLAGSHEQYF.

The rearrangement joins TRBV6-5 to TRBJ2-1; the D is unclear. CDR3 size: 12 residues. Germline V lookup: CDR1 MNHEY, CDR2 SVGAGI. The V and J ends lost 4 bases and 15 bases respectively, with 16 bases between them. As DNA, the CDR3 is TGTGCCAGCAGTTCCCGAGCAACAGTATTGTTCTTC. Amino acids: CASSSRATVLFF.

The chain employs TRBV25-1 and TRBJ2-7; D unresolved. The V gene's germline CDR1 is MGHDK and CDR2 SYGVNS. V lost 1 base to trimming and J lost 0 bases, with 7 bases between them. This CDR3 contains 14 residues. CDR3 sequence: CASSEFGSSYEQYF. The CDR3 bases are TGTGCCAGCAGTGAATTTGGCAGCTCCTACGAGCAGTACTTC.

This clonotype was picked up many times. The V gene is TRBV7-2, the J gene TRBJ1-5; D is unresolved. The CDR3 loop spans 14 amino acids. Germline values: CDR1 SGHTA, CDR2 FQGNSA. V lost 4 bases and J 2 bases, leaving 9 bases between the germline ends. The CDR3 protein is CASSSTRRNQPQHF. The CDR3 coding sequence is TGTGCCAGCAGCTCAACTCGACGCAATCAGCCCCAGCATTTT.

The J gene is TRBJ1-2, the V gene TRBV12-3 or TRBV12-4; D not resolved. V was pared by 7 bases and J by 4 bases, with 10 bases between. CDR3 length: 12 residues. The CDR3 DNA is TGTGCCAGCATGAACGAGGGCTATGGCTACACCTTC. This sequence encodes CASMNEGYGYTF.

This clonotype was seen just once. The genes are TRBV15 and TRBJ1-3; D gene ambiguous. V gave up 1 base and J gave up 0 bases, with 19 bases separating them. The CDR3 is 19 residues long. The germline V gene encodes CDR1 LNHNV and CDR2 YYDKDF (reference sequence). CDR3 sequence reads: CATSRGTVIRGYSGNTIYF. The DNA of the CDR3 is TGTGCCACCAGCAGAGGGACGGTTATTCGTGGCTACTCTGGAAACACCATATATTTT.

The chain employs TRBV5-1 and TRBJ1-2; a possible D gene is TRBD1 (5 bases). The CDR3 sequence is 16 residues long. The V end was cut by 0 bases, the J end by 2 bases, with 14 bases between. Germline V gene data show CDR1 as SGHRS and CDR2 as YFSETQ. For the CDR3, the DNA is TGCGCCAGCAGCTTGGGGTCAGGGATGTCGAACTATGGCTACACCTTC. Translation: CASSLGSGMSNYGYTF.

This clonotype has ten or more counts. The gene calls are TRBV6-2 or TRBV6-3 and TRBJ1-2; a weak D match, TRBD1 (5 bases). The CDR3 is 13 amino acids. The V gene lost 6 bases and the J gene lost 2 bases, with 10 bases spanning the gap. Per germline, CDR1 MNHEY and CDR2 SVGEGT. DNA for the CDR3: TGTGCCAGCAGCAGGGACGGCAACTATGGCTACACCTTC. Translating gives CASSRDGNYGYTF.

The chain is built from TRBV5-1 and TRBJ1-6; 7 bases align to TRBD1. J gave up 7 bases and V 5 bases, and 6 bases lay outside the gene matches. The CDR3 runs to 14 residues. Germline CDR1 reads SGHRS; CDR2 reads YFSETQ. The CDR3 spells CASSSGDRNSPLHF. The CDR3 coding sequence is TGCGCCAGCAGTTCAGGGGACAGAAATTCACCCCTCCACTTT.

This clonotype was seen repeatedly, ten times or more. The genes are TRBV6-2 or TRBV6-3 and TRBJ2-1; no firm D call. Germline V CDR1 and CDR2: MNHEY, SVGEGT. V dropped 6 bases and J dropped 5 bases, with 5 bases sitting between them. CDR3 length equals 11 residues. The CDR3 DNA reads as TGTGCCAGCAGAGGTCACAATGAGCAGTTCTTC. Amino acid sequence: CASRGHNEQFF.

Ten or more counts support this clonotype. The chain carries TRBV5-1 and TRBJ1-4; D remains ambiguous. Trimming took off 4 bases at V and 7 bases at J, with 17 bases between the two ends. This CDR3 contains 15 residues. Germline CDR1 is SGHRS and CDR2 is YFSETQ. CDR3 in amino acids: CASSPEGARGEKLFF. In nucleotides, the CDR3 is TGCGCCAGCAGCCCCGAGGGTGCGCGGGGTGAAAAACTGTTTTTT.

This clonotype showed up many times. The DNA is omitted, as the CDR3 cannot be located on it reliably, and the CDR3 follows TCRdb's listing. This chain uses TRBV20-1 with TRBJ1-1; TRBD1, the table's D call, lacks a check against the DNA. Germline values: CDR1 DFQATT, CDR2 SNEGSKA (reference sequence). 12 amino acids form the CDR3, both terminal residues included. The CDR3 is CSATSGQPEAFF.

This clonotype turned up a few times. The chain joins TRBV5-5 to TRBJ2-1, with 8 bases identical to TRBD2. Trimming at V came to 3 bases and at J to 9 bases, leaving 11 bases not matched to a gene. Germline-derived CDR1 and CDR2 are SGHKS and YYEKEE (reference sequence). This CDR3 comprises 15 residues. The CDR3 here is CASSYASTSVGEQFF. The CDR3 region has the DNA TGTGCCAGCAGCTACGCCTCGACTAGCGTTGGTGAGCAGTTCTTC.

This chain links TRBV9 with TRBJ2-3, with 8 bases lining up with TRBD2. From germline, CDR1 is SGDLS and CDR2 YYNGEE. This CDR3 spans 14 amino acids. Unmatched junction bases numbered 5, after V lost 3 bases and J lost 5 bases. The CDR3 protein is CASSGSGEGDTQYF. CDR3 DNA: TGTGCCAGCAGCGGTAGCGGGGAAGGAGATACGCAGTATTTT.

The chain uses TRBV19 and TRBJ2-7; D is perhaps TRBD1 (6 bases). CDR3 length equals 14 residues. The V gene's germline CDR1 is LNHDA and CDR2 SQIVND (reference sequence). The V gene lost 3 bases and the J gene lost 3 bases, with 12 bases spanning the gap. This CDR3 is CASSMGAGFYEQYF. The CDR3 nucleotides are TGTGCCAGTAGTATGGGGGCAGGCTTCTACGAGCAGTACTTC.

This clonotype appeared many times. The chain is built from TRBV7-2 and TRBJ2-1; 9 bases agree with TRBD2. The V and J ends lost 6 bases and 2 bases, in that order; junction bases with no gene match: 2. Germline CDR1 and CDR2: SGHTA and FQGNSA. The CDR3 has 14 residues. CDR3: CASRERGAYNEQFF. For the CDR3, the DNA is TGTGCCAGCAGGGAGCGGGGGGCCTACAATGAGCAGTTCTTC.